The present entry profiles one T cell receptor (beta chain) with its context. The germline CDR1 and CDR2 sequences are SGHDN and FVKESK. V lost 4 bases, J lost 6 bases, and 12 bases lay in between. The CDR3 covers 13 residues. As processed by the authors: From reference gene primer amplification, estimates of nucleated cell counts were derived. Assay: immunoSEQ multiplex PCR; the TCRdb copy retains only in-frame clones and omits some. That table is the source of V, J and clone size, and D and trimming were worked out from the DNA. Among 53,000 or so clones, 60% to 85% were seen once, and the ten largest hold approximately 20%. This sample was included in a study of blood T cell repertoires in COVID-19. Study overall: Sites in the United States, Italy and Spain provided acute and convalescent COVID-19 samples. The cDNA or gDNA used as material had been derived from T cells, B-cell-depleted T cells, or PBMCs.

The sequence was collected from a man aged 50 or older with active or convalescent COVID-19. Sequencing input: peripheral blood. The rearrangement uses TRBV14 and TRBJ1-2; unclear D gene. Here the CDR3 reads CASSPRFGDGYTF. The CDR3 nucleotides read TGTGCCAGCAGCCCTAGATTCGGAGATGGCTACACCTTC.